Listed here are 27 T cell receptor beta chains from one sample, sequenced in a study of T cell changes during pregnancy in multiple sclerosis. The assay was immunoSEQ multiplex PCR, and TCRdb's table has in-frame clones only and misses some. Of over 50,000 clones listed, 75% to 90% are singletons. The specimen comprised peripheral blood, sampled after pregnancy. These receptors came from a female donor with multiple sclerosis, enrolled in a pregnancy study.

The chain joins TRBV5-4 to TRBJ2-3; 7 nucleotides align to TRBD1. After removal of 4 bases from V and 1 base from J, the junction contained 3 bases not matched to a gene. Germline V gives CDR1 SGHNT, CDR2 YYREEE (reference sequence). The CDR3 is 14 amino acids. CDR3 in DNA: TGTGCCAGCAGCCGCGACAGGGGCACAGATACGCAGTATTTT. Translated: CASSRDRGTDTQYF.

This rearrangement joins TRBV4-1 to TRBJ1-5, with 8 bases aligning to TRBD1. The V segment lost 4 bases and the J segment 4 bases; nucleotides outside the gene matches: 6. The CDR3 is 15 amino acids. Germline V gene data show CDR1 as MGHRA and CDR2 as YSYEKL. The CDR3 nucleotides are TGCGCCAGCAGCCGAGGTACAGGGGGGAATCAGCCCCAGCATTTT. This codes for CASSRGTGGNQPQHF.

CDR3 amino acids: CAWSVTGGFVEQYF. The DNA for the CDR3 is TGTGCCTGGAGTGTAACGGGGGGATTCGTCGAGCAGTACTTC. The chain links TRBV30 to TRBJ2-7, with 7 positions matching TRBD2. V trimming: 0 bases; J trimming: 6 bases; junction bases outside the gene matches: 8. Per germline, CDR1 GTSNPN and CDR2 SVGIG (reference sequence). The CDR3 extends over 14 amino acids.

The genes are TRBV18 and TRBJ2-7; a possible D gene is TRBD1 (6 bases). This CDR3 comprises 14 residues. Germline V gene lookup returns CDR1 KGHSH and CDR2 LQKENI. V shed 6 bases and J shed 7 bases, with 19 bases lying between them. CDR3 amino acids: CASSTGITPGEQYF. In DNA form, the CDR3 reads TGTGCCAGCTCTACAGGGATTACCCCCGGTGAGCAGTACTTC.

The count of this clone is one. The chain carries TRBV19 and TRBJ1-2; unclear D gene. Trimming took 8 bases from V and 4 from J, leaving 5 bases between them. The germline V gene encodes CDR1 LNHDA and CDR2 SQIVND (reference sequence). CDR3 size: 10 residues. CDR3: CASGLYGYTF. Written as DNA, the CDR3 is TGTGCCAGTGGCCTCTATGGCTACACCTTC.

The V gene is TRBV4-3, the J gene TRBJ1-5; D is ambiguous. Germline V gene lookup returns CDR1 LGHNA and CDR2 YSLEER. The CDR3 has 13 residues. V was cut by 0 bases and J by 7 bases, with 7 bases left in between. The CDR3 DNA follows: TGCGCCAGCAGCCAAGATTTGCAGCAGCCCCAGCATTTT. This translates into CASSQDLQQPQHF.

The chain recombines TRBV14 with TRBJ2-3; TRBD2 agrees at 9 bases. The V gene's germline CDR1 is SGHDN and CDR2 FVKESK. The CDR3 covers 19 residues. Trimming cost V 0 bases and J 1 base; bases outside gene matches: 11. The DNA of the CDR3 is TGTGCCAGCAGCCAAGACCTACTCGGTATAGCGGGGGGCACAGATACGCAGTATTTT. Translated, it gives CASSQDLLGIAGGTDTQYF.

The V call is TRBV5-4, the J call TRBJ1-2, with D maybe TRBD1 (6 bases). Looked up from germline, CDR1 is SGHNT and CDR2 is YYREEE (reference sequence). The CDR3 consists of 14 residues. Between the trimmed V and J ends, which lost 0 bases and 4 bases, there was a span of 10 bases. CDR3 residues: CASSLGGPTYGYTF. The CDR3 DNA is TGTGCCAGCAGCTTGGGGGGGCCCACCTATGGCTACACCTTC.

This chain links TRBV28 with TRBJ2-3, with a possible D match to TRBD2 (5 bases). CDR1 is MDHEN and CDR2 is SYDVKM in the germline V gene. V lost 10 bases to trimming and J lost 0 bases, with 8 bases between them. The CDR3 runs to 12 residues. The CDR3 DNA reads as TGTGCCACCAGGACTAGCACAGATACGCAGTATTTT. It translates to CATRTSTDTQYF.

The rearrangement uses TRBV9 and TRBJ1-2; 8 bases are a match to TRBD1. The CDR3 spans 15 residues. J gave up 5 bases and V 2 bases, and 8 bases lay outside the gene matches. Germline values: CDR1 SGDLS, CDR2 YYNGEE. In DNA form, the CDR3 reads TGTGCCAGCAGCGTCCGACAGGGGCCGCCTTATGGCTACACCTTC. This encodes CASSVRQGPPYGYTF.

This chain connects TRBV9 to TRBJ1-4; D gene unclear. Trimming removed 3 bases at V and 4 bases at J, with 13 bases between. Germline CDR1 SGDLS, CDR2 YYNGEE. The CDR3 runs to 15 residues. The CDR3 sequence: CASSAGPVNNEKLFF. The CDR3 DNA reads as TGTGCCAGCAGCGCAGGTCCCGTAAATAATGAAAAACTGTTTTTT.

The chain has TRBV5-1 and TRBJ2-1; 11 nucleotides line up with TRBD2. This CDR3 spans 17 amino acids. Germline V gene lookup returns CDR1 SGHRS and CDR2 YFSETQ. Unmatched junction bases numbered 7, after V lost 1 base and J lost 4 bases. CDR3 in amino acids: CASSLRPGTSGYNEQFF. DNA for the CDR3: TGCGCCAGCAGCTTGCGGCCGGGGACTAGCGGTTACAATGAGCAGTTCTTC.

The chain combines TRBV15 with TRBJ1-2, with TRBD1 matching over 7 bases. The CDR3 has 20 residues. Looked up from germline, CDR1 is LNHNV and CDR2 is YYDKDF (reference sequence). V gave up 0 bases and J gave up 3 bases; unmatched junction bases: 19. This CDR3 reads CATSRDRGWTGPPIDYGYTF. The CDR3 region has the DNA TGTGCCACCAGCAGAGATCGTGGGTGGACAGGACCGCCGATTGACTATGGCTACACCTTC.

The V gene is TRBV28, the J gene TRBJ2-7; the D gene is possibly TRBD1 (6 bases). The CDR3 covers 13 residues. Germline CDR1 reads MDHEN; CDR2 reads SYDVKM. Trimming took 8 bases from V and 0 from J, leaving 11 bases between them. The CDR3 protein is CASFTGSSYEQYF. CDR3 DNA: TGTGCCAGCTTCACAGGGAGCTCCTACGAGCAGTACTTC. The variable domain in full, with the rest retrieved from reference TRBV28 and TRBJ2-7, is DVKVTQSSRYLVKRTGEKVFLECVQDMDHENMFWYRQDPGLGLRLIYFSYDVKMKEKGDIPEGYSVSREKKERFSLILESASTNQTSMYLCASFTGSSYEQYFGPGTRLTVT.

V and J are TRBV6-5 and TRBJ1-6; perhaps TRBD1 as D (6 bases). V gave up 0 bases and J gave up 10 bases, with 10 bases separating them. The CDR3 totals 14 residues. Germline V gene data show CDR1 as MNHEY and CDR2 as SVGAGI. The CDR3 region has the DNA TGTGCCAGCAGTTACTCGTACCAGGGGTCACCCCTCCACTTT. This gives the protein CASSYSYQGSPLHF.

The V and J genes are TRBV19 and TRBJ1-1, with a possible D match to TRBD1 (5 bases). The CDR3 has 14 amino acids. V was trimmed by 0 bases and J by 3 bases, leaving 8 bases between them. CDR1 and CDR2 (germline): LNHDA, SQIVND (reference sequence). CDR3: CASSIDLGHTEAFF. In nucleotides, the CDR3 is TGTGCCAGTAGTATAGATTTGGGGCACACTGAAGCTTTCTTT.

The chain uses TRBV10-3 and TRBJ2-1; the D gene is possibly TRBD2 (6 bases). This CDR3 has 16 amino acids. Germline V gene lookup returns CDR1 ENHRY and CDR2 SYGVKD. Between the trimmed V and J ends, which lost 2 bases and 7 bases, there was a span of 18 bases. The CDR3 protein is CAISEPPGLAINEQFF. In DNA, the CDR3 is TGTGCCATCAGTGAGCCCCCGGGACTGGCGATAAATGAGCAGTTCTTC.

The chain recombines TRBV5-1 with TRBJ2-3; 11 bases are shared with TRBD2. This CDR3 contains 18 residues. The ends lost 4 bases at V and 5 bases at J; junction bases unmatched: 15. The V gene's germline CDR1 is SGHRS and CDR2 YFSETQ. CDR3 region: CASSEGILSGGAGDTQYF. CDR3 nucleotide sequence: TGCGCCAGCAGCGAAGGAATCCTTAGCGGGGGGGCAGGAGATACGCAGTATTTT.

The gene calls are TRBV30 and TRBJ1-6; tentatively, D is TRBD1 (5 bases). The CDR3 has 16 amino acids. The V gene's germline CDR1 is GTSNPN and CDR2 SVGIG (reference sequence). Trimming stripped 3 bases from V and 11 bases from J, with 23 bases between. The CDR3 region is CAWSLLGPSGIPPLHF. In DNA, the CDR3 is TGTGCCTGGAGCCTCCTGGGGCCCAGCGGGATACCACCCCTCCACTTT. The full variable domain, in which reference TRBV30 and TRBJ1-6 provide the parts outside the CDR3, is SQTIHQWPATLVQPVGSPLSLECTVEGTSNPNLYWYRQAAGRGLQLLFYSVGIGQISSEVPQNLSASRPQDRQFILSSKKLLLSDSGFYLCAWSLLGPSGIPPLHFGNGTRLTVT.

This sequence joins TRBV28 and TRBJ1-2; no definite D call. Deletions cut 7 bases from V and 5 bases from J, with 8 bases between. CDR1 and CDR2 (germline): MDHEN, SYDVKM. The CDR3 sequence is 11 residues long. Here the CDR3 reads CASTRGYGYTF. DNA for the CDR3: TGTGCCAGCACCCGGGGATATGGCTACACCTTC.

V gene TRBV7-2 combines with J gene TRBJ2-2; D gene unclear. Trimming stripped 2 bases from V and 3 bases from J, with 4 bases between. The germline CDR1 and CDR2 sequences are SGHTA and FQGNSA. The CDR3 loop spans 13 amino acids. The CDR3 sequence: CASSLQYTGELFF. The CDR3 DNA reads as TGTGCCAGCAGCTTACAATACACCGGGGAGCTGTTTTTT.

The chain employs TRBV18 and TRBJ1-1; perhaps TRBD1 as D (5 bases). Germline V gives CDR1 KGHSH, CDR2 LQKENI. V was clipped by 3 bases and J by 3 bases, with 11 bases between them. There are 14 residues in the CDR3. The CDR3 DNA sequence: TGTGCCAGCTCACCGACCGGGGGGGACACTGAAGCTTTCTTT. Its protein product is CASSPTGGDTEAFF. Combining the CDR3 with reference TRBV18 and TRBJ1-1 gives the whole variable domain NAGVMQNPRHLVRRRGQEARLRCSPMKGHSHVYWYRQLPEEGLKFMVYLQKENIIDESGMPKERFSAEFPKEGPSILRIQQVVRGDSAAYFCASSPTGGDTEAFFGQGTRLTVV.

The rearrangement uses TRBV10-2 and TRBJ1-2, with 7 nucleotides matching TRBD1. Germline trimming cut 0 bases from V and 4 bases from J; bases unmatched to any gene: 2. This CDR3 spans 14 amino acids. From germline, CDR1 is WSHSY and CDR2 SAAADI. CDR3 region: CASSESAGGYGYTF. In DNA, the CDR3 is TGCGCCAGCAGTGAGTCGGCAGGGGGCTATGGCTACACCTTC.

This clone was counted once. V is TRBV7-9 and J is TRBJ2-1; D not certain. Between the trimmed V and J ends, which lost 2 bases and 5 bases, there was a span of 4 bases. Germline CDR1 SEHNR, CDR2 FQNEAQ (reference sequence). This CDR3 region has 12 residues. CDR3 sequence (DNA): TGTGCCAGCAGCTTAATAAACAATGAGCAGTTCTTC. It codes for CASSLINNEQFF.

The chain has TRBV5-1 and TRBJ2-7, with a weak D call TRBD1 (5 bases). V lost 0 bases and J lost 2, with 9 bases in between. Germline CDR1 reads SGHRS; CDR2 reads YFSETQ. The CDR3 has 14 amino acids. The CDR3 loop reads CASSLEGVAYEQYF. The CDR3 DNA is TGCGCCAGCAGCTTGGAAGGGGTCGCCTACGAGCAGTACTTC. Using reference TRBV5-1 and TRBJ2-7 for the parts outside the CDR3, the full variable domain is KAGVTQTPRYLIKTRGQQVTLSCSPISGHRSVSWYQQTPGQGLQFLFEYFSETQRNKGNFPGRFSGRQFSNSRSEMNVSTLELGDSALYLCASSLEGVAYEQYFGPGTRLTVT.

The rearrangement uses TRBV18 and TRBJ1-1; D may be TRBD1 (6 bases). V was cut by 5 bases and J by 1 base, with 8 bases left in between. There are 13 residues in the CDR3. Per the germline V gene, CDR1 is KGHSH and CDR2 is LQKENI. CDR3 nucleotide sequence: TGTGCCAGCTCAGTACAGGGGAACACTGAAGCTTTCTTT. Residues: CASSVQGNTEAFF.

The DNA of the CDR3 is TGCGCCAGCAGCTTGAGGGCGGGGGCCTACAATGAGCAGTTCTTC. This codes for CASSLRAGAYNEQFF. The rearrangement uses TRBV5-1 and TRBJ2-1; 7 positions agree with TRBD2. Germline assignment: CDR1 SGHRS and CDR2 YFSETQ. The V and J ends lost 1 base and 2 bases, in that order; junction bases with no gene match: 3. The CDR3 has 15 amino acids. Based on the CDR3 plus reference TRBV5-1 and TRBJ2-1, the full variable domain is KAGVTQTPRYLIKTRGQQVTLSCSPISGHRSVSWYQQTPGQGLQFLFEYFSETQRNKGNFPGRFSGRQFSNSRSEMNVSTLELGDSALYLCASSLRAGAYNEQFFGPGTRLTVL.